The rows below give T cell receptor beta chains drawn from one sample of a study of T cells in localized non-small cell lung cancer. Sequencing was performed with immunoSEQ multiplex PCR; in TCRdb, only in-frame clones are kept and a portion is missing. The sample yields 10,000 to 15,000 clones, 84% seen once. The source material was peripheral blood, sampled before any cancer treatment. The receptors originated from a male donor at least 60 years old with stage I squamous cell lung carcinoma. CDR3s include the opening cysteine and the closing phenylalanine or tryptophan. The D gene is left open where the match is weak. Size values are once, few and many counts, or a class for expanded clones, and some rows have none.

V	D	size	J	CDR3	DNA
TRBV29-1	-	-	TRBJ1-4	CSVEVTAGTNEKLFF	TGCAGCGTTGAAGTAACAGCAGGAACTAATGAAAAACTGTTTTTT
TRBV6-6	TRBD1	-	TRBJ1-2	CASSGRDRESYGYTF	TGTGCCAGCAGTGGAAGGGACAGGGAGAGCTATGGCTACACCTTC
TRBV19	-	-	TRBJ2-1	CASSQFLGRYNEQFF	TGTGCCAGTAGTCAATTCCTCGGAAGGTACAATGAGCAGTTCTTC
TRBV19	-	-	TRBJ2-2	CASSIRAGTTGELFF	TGTGCCAGTAGTATCCGGGCCGGGACCACCGGGGAGCTGTTTTTT
TRBV28	-	-	TRBJ2-3	CASNAPADTQYF	TGTGCCAGTAACGCCCCCGCCGATACGCAGTATTTT
TRBV6-6	-	-	TRBJ2-7	CASRRLVTVLEQYF	TGTGCCAGCAGAAGACTAGTGACGGTTCTCGAGCAGTACTTC
TRBV27	-	-	TRBJ1-1	CASSSQNRGTEAFF	TGTGCCAGCAGCTCACAAAACCGGGGGACTGAAGCTTTCTTT
TRBV19	TRBD2	-	TRBJ2-1	CASSSGSYNEQFF	TGTGCCAGTAGTAGCGGGAGTTACAATGAGCAGTTCTTC
TRBV9	-	-	TRBJ2-1	CASSVGPRKTEQFF	TGTGCCAGCAGCGTAGGCCCCCGGAAGACTGAGCAGTTCTTC
TRBV28	TRBD2	-	TRBJ2-7	CASSPSGTHEQYF	TGTGCCAGCAGCCCTAGCGGGACCCACGAGCAGTACTTC
TRBV15	-	-	TRBJ2-3	CATTEGHRTDTQYF	TGTGCCACCACCGAGGGACACCGCACAGATACGCAGTATTTT
TRBV29-1	-	-	TRBJ1-5	CSVRTDENQPQHF	TGCAGCGTTCGGACGGACGAGAATCAGCCCCAGCATTTT
TRBV11-2	-	-	TRBJ1-5	CASSLGLGGRSAQHF	TGTGCCAGCAGCTTAGGTCTAGGGGGACGTAGCGCCCAGCATTTT
TRBV5-1	TRBD2	-	TRBJ2-2	CASSLGLAANTGELFF	TGCGCCAGCAGCTTGGGACTAGCGGCGAACACCGGGGAGCTGTTTTTT
TRBV28	-	-	TRBJ1-6	CASSTLNNSPLHF	TGTGCCAGCAGTACCTTAAATAATTCACCCCTCCACTTT
TRBV19	-	-	TRBJ1-2	CASSMRASNYGYTF	TGTGCCAGTAGTATGAGGGCTTCTAACTATGGCTACACCTTC
TRBV5-4	-	-	TRBJ1-4	CASSLVVGWTLTNEKLFF	TGTGCCAGCAGCTTGGTCGTGGGATGGACCTTGACTAATGAAAAACTGTTTTTT
TRBV4-1	-	-	TRBJ2-3	CASSQEGGTTDTQYF	TGCGCCAGCAGCCAAGAGGGGGGCACCACAGATACGCAGTATTTT
TRBV10-2	TRBD1	-	TRBJ1-1	CARSQGANTEAFF	TGCGCCCGATCACAGGGGGCGAACACTGAAGCTTTCTTT
TRBV2	TRBD2	-	TRBJ2-1	CASLLAGISYNEQFF	TGTGCCAGCTTGCTAGCGGGAATATCCTACAATGAGCAGTTCTTC
TRBV6-1	-	few	TRBJ2-4	CASSVGLIAKNIQYF	TGTGCCAGCAGCGTGGGACTTATAGCCAAAAACATTCAGTACTTC
TRBV5-1	-	-	TRBJ2-1	CASSSRGQNEQFF	TGCGCCAGCAGCAGTCGGGGTCAGAATGAGCAGTTCTTC
TRBV4-1	-	-	TRBJ1-5	CASSRTGQGLNQPQHF	TGCGCCAGCAGCAGGACGGGGCAGGGACTTAATCAGCCCCAGCATTTT
TRBV2	TRBD1	-	TRBJ2-7	CASKMDRAYEQYF	TGTGCCAGCAAAATGGACAGGGCCTACGAGCAGTACTTC